The T cell receptor (beta chain) under discussion was sequenced for a study of tumor and adjacent non-tumor tissue in lung cancer. Turning to the study itself: Patients comprised eleven to twelve adenocarcinoma, 2 squamous cell carcinoma and 1 small cell lung cancer. Samples averaged about 4.3 million productive TCRbeta reads each. Study conclusions and caveats: In normal lung, the top 100 clones were significantly more dominant than in tumor. Significantly higher TCR diversity was found in tumor than normal lung.

Three rounds of nested PCR, following a modified ARM-PCR protocol, produced the TCRbeta library. TCRdb reanalysed the multiplex PCR reads using MiXCR and keeps one entry per CDR3 protein. The top ten hold about 20% of the sample, which has under 150,000 distinct CDR3 sequences, around 60% seen once. The trim removed 7 bases at V and 0 bases at J, leaving 6 bases unmatched. Per the germline V gene, CDR1 is DFQATT and CDR2 is SNEGSKA (reference sequence). CDR3 length: 14 amino acids. RNA was extracted from bulk tissue without any cell sorting. This clonotype appeared once. Its target is not known. One base away lies a much larger clone, so this may be a sequencing read error.

The V gene is TRBV20-1, the J gene TRBJ2-3, with TRBD2 matching over 8 bases. The TCR originated in a man aged 60-69 years with small cell lung cancer. Specimen: lung tumor tissue. The CDR3 nucleotides read TGCAGTGGGACCCGGGAGGGGAGCACAGATACGCAGTATTTT. Translating it yields CSGTREGSTDTQYF.